This T cell receptor beta chain was captured by sequencing in a study of T cell repertoires in ileal Crohn's disease. Time point noted: neoterminal ileum biopsy at postoperative endoscopy, about 6 months after surgery. The V and J ends lost 6 bases and 5 bases, in that order; junction bases with no gene match: 15. The CDR3 totals 16 residues. From germline, CDR1 is MDHEN and CDR2 SYDVKM. Profiled with immunoSEQ multiplex PCR; TCRdb holds only in-frame clones, not every one. The table lists about 12,000 clones, roughly 80% of them singletons. The clonotype originates from an adult with Crohn's disease. The sample consisted of ileal tissue. This chain connects TRBV28 to TRBJ1-2; TRBD1 aligns across 7 bases. The CDR3 DNA sequence: TGTGCCAGCAGCAACACGGGAGGGGGCGCAGATTATGGCTACACCTTC. As protein: CASSNTGGGADYGYTF.